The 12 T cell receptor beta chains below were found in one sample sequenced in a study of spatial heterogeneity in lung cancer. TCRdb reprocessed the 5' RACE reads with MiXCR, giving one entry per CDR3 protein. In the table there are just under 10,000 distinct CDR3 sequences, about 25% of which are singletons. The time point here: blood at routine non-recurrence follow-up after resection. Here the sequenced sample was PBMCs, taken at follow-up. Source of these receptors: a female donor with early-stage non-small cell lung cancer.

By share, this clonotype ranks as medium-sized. CDR3 sequence (DNA): TGTGCCAGTAGTATACCTATGCACCAGAGGGATGGCTACACCTTC. Translation gives CASSIPMHQRDGYTF. The genes are TRBV19 and TRBJ1-2, with D uncertain. The V gene lost 2 bases and the J gene lost 6 bases, with 16 bases spanning the gap. CDR3 length: 15 residues. Germline assignment: CDR1 LNHDA and CDR2 SQIVND (reference sequence).

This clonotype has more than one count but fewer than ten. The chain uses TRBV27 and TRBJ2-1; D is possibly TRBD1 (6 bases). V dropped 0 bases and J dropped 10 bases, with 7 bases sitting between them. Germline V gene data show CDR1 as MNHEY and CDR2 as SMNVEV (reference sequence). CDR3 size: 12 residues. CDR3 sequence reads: CASSLSRGEQFF. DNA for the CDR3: TGTGCCAGCAGTTTATCGAGGGGGGAGCAGTTCTTC.

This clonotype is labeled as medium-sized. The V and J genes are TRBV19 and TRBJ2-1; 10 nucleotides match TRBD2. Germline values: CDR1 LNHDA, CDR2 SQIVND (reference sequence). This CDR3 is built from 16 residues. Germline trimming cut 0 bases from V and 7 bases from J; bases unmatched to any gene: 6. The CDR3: CASSIDVASGSNEQFF. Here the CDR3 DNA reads TGTGCCAGTAGTATAGATGTGGCTAGCGGGAGTAATGAGCAGTTCTTC.

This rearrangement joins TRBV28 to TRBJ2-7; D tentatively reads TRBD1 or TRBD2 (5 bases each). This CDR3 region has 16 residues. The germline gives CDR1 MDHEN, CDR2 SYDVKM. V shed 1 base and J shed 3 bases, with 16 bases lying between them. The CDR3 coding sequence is TGTGCCAGCAGTTTATTGGTACGAACGGGGCGCTACGAGCAGTACTTC. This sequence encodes CASSLLVRTGRYEQYF. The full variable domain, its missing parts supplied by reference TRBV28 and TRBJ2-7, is DVKVTQSSRYLVKRTGEKVFLECVQDMDHENMFWYRQDPGLGLRLIYFSYDVKMKEKGDIPEGYSVSREKKERFSLILESASTNQTSMYLCASSLLVRTGRYEQYFGPGTRLTVT.

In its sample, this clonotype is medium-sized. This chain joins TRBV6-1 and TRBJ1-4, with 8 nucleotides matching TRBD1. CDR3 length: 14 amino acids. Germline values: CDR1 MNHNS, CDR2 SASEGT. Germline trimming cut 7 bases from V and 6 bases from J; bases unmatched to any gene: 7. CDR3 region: CASMDRATDEKLFF. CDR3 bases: TGTGCCAGCATGGACAGGGCAACGGATGAAAAACTGTTTTTT.

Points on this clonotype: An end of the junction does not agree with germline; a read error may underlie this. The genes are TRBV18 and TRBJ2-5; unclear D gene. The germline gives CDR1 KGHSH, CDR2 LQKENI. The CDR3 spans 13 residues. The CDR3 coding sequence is TGTGCCAGCTCATCACCATCTGGCGAGACCCAGTACTTC. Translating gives CASSSPSGETQYF.

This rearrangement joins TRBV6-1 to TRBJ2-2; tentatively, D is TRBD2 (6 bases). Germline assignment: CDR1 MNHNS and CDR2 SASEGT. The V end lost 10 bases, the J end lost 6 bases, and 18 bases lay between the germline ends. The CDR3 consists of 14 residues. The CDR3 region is CAINPLGEAGELFF. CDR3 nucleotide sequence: TGTGCCATTAATCCACTGGGGGAGGCCGGGGAGCTGTTTTTT.

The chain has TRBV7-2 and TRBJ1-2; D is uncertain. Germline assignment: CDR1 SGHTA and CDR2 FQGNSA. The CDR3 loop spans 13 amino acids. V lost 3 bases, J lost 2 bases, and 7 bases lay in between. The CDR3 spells CASSFQVNYGYTF. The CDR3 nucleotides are TGTGCCAGCAGCTTCCAGGTGAACTATGGCTACACCTTC.

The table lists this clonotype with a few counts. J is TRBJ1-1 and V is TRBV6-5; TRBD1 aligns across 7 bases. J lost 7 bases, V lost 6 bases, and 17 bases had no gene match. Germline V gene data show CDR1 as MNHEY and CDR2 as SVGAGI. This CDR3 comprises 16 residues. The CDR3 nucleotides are TGTGCCAGCAGCACCCTAACAGGGGCCCGGGACTTTGAAGCTTTCTTT. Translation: CASSTLTGARDFEAFF.

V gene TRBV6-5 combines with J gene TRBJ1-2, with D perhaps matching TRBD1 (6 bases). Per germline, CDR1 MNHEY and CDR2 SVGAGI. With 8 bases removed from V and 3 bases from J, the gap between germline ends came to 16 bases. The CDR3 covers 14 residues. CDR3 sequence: CASASPQGHYGYTF. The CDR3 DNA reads TGTGCCAGCGCGAGCCCACAGGGCCACTATGGCTACACCTTC.

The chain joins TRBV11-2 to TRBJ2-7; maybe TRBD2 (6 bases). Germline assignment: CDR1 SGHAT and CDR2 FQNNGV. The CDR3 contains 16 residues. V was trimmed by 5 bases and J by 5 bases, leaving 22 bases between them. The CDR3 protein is CASSQVEGKIENEQYF. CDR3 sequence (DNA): TGTGCCAGCAGCCAGGTGGAGGGGAAGATCGAAAACGAGCAGTACTTC.

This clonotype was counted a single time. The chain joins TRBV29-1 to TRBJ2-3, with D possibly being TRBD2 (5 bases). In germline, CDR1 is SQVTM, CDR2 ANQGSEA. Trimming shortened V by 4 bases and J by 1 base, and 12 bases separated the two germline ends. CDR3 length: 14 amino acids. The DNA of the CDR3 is TGCAGCGTTGGCCGGGATGGAGGCACAGATACGCAGTATTTT. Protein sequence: CSVGRDGGTDTQYF.